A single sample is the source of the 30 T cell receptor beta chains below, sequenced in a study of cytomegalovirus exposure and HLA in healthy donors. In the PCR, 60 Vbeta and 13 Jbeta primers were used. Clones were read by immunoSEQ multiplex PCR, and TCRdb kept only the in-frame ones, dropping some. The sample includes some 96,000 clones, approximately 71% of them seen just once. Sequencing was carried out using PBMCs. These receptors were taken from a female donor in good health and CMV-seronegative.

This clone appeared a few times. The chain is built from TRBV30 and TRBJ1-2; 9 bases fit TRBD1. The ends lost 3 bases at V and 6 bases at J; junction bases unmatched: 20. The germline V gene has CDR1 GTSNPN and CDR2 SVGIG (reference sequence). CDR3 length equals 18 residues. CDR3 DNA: TGTGCCTGGAGGTTTAAACAGGGGGCGAAGTCCCCCGAACATGGCTACACCTTC. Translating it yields CAWRFKQGAKSPEHGYTF.

This chain's CDR3 is CASSIPLAGGPDTQYF. CDR3 DNA: TGTGCCAGTAGTATCCCCCTAGCGGGGGGCCCAGATACGCAGTATTTT. The chain is built from TRBV19 and TRBJ2-3, with 11 bases aligning to TRBD2. CDR3 length: 16 residues. Germline V gene data show CDR1 as LNHDA and CDR2 as SQIVND (reference sequence). V was pared by 3 bases and J by 4 bases, with 6 bases of the junction left unmatched. Complete variable domain (other parts from reference TRBV19 and TRBJ2-3): DGGITQSPKYLFRKEGQNVTLSCEQNLNHDAMYWYRQDPGQGLRLIYYSQIVNDFQKGDIAEGYSVSREKKESFPLTVTSAQKNPTAFYLCASSIPLAGGPDTQYFGPGTRLTVL.

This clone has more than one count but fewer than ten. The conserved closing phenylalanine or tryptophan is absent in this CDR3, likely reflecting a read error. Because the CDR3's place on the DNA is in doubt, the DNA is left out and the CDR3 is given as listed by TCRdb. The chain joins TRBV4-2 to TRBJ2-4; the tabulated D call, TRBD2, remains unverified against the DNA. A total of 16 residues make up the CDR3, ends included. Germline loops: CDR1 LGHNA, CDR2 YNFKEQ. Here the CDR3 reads CASSQGLAVSQKHSVL.

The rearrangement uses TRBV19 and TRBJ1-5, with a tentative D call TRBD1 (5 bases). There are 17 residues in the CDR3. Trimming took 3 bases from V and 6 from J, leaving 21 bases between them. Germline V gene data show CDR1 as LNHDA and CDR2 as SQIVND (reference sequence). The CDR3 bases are TGTGCCAGTAGTATGGGAAGCGGGGGGAGAATGTTTCAGCCCCAGCATTTT. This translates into CASSMGSGGRMFQPQHF.

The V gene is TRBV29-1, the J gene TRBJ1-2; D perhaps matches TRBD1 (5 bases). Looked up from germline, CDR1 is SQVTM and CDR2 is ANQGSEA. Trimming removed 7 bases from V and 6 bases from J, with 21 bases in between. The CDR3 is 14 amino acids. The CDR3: CSAPSNTGADGYTF. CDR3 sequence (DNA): TGCAGCGCCCCATCGAATACAGGCGCAGATGGCTACACCTTC.

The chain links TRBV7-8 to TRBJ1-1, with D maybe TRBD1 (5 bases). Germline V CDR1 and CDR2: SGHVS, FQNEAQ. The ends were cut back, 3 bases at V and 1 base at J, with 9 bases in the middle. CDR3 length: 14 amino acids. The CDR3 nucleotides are TGTGCCAGCAGCTTCAGGGAGGCGAACACTGAAGCTTTCTTT. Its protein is CASSFREANTEAFF.

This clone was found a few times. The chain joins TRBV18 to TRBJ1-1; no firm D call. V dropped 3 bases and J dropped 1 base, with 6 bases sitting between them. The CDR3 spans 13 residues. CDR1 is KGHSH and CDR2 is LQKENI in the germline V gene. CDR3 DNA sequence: TGTGCCAGCTCACCGACACAGAACACTGAAGCTTTCTTT. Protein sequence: CASSPTQNTEAFF.

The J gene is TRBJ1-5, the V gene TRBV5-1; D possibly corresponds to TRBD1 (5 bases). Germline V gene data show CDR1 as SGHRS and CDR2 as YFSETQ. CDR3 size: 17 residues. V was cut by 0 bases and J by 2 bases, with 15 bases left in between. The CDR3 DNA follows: TGCGCCAGCAGCTTGGGTTCATTGGGGGAGGGCAATCAGCCCCAGCATTTT. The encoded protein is CASSLGSLGEGNQPQHF.

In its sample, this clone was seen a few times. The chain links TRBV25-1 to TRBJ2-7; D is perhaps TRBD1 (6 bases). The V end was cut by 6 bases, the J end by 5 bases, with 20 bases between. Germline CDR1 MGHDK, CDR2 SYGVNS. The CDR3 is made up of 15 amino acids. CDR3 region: CASSHTGQLRNEQYF. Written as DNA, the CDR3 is TGTGCCAGCAGCCACACCGGACAGCTGCGTAACGAGCAGTACTTC.

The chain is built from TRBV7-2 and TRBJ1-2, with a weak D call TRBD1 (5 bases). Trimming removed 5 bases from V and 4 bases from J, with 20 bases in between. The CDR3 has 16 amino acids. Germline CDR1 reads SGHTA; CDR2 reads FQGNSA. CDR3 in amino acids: CASSQRRDPGGYGYTF. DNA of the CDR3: TGTGCCAGCAGCCAGCGGAGGGACCCGGGAGGCTATGGCTACACCTTC.

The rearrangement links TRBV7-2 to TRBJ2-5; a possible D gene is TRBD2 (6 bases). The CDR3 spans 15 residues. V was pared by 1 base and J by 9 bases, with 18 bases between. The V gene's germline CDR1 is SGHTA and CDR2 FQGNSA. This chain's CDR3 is CASSLGQGPWEAQYF. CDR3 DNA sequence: TGTGCCAGCAGCTTAGGGCAGGGTCCCTGGGAGGCCCAGTACTTC.

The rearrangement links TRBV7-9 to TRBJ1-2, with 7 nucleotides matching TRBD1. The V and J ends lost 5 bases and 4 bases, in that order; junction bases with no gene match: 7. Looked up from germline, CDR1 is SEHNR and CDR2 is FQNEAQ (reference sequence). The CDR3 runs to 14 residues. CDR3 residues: CASSTTDRSYGYTF. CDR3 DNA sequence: TGTGCCAGCAGCACCACGGACAGGTCCTATGGCTACACCTTC.

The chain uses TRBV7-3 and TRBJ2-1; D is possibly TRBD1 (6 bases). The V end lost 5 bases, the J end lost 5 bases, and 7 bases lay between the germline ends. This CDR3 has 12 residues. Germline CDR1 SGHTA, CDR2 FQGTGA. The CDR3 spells CASSRDNNEQFF. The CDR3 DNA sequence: TGTGCCAGCAGCCGGGACAACAATGAGCAGTTCTTC.

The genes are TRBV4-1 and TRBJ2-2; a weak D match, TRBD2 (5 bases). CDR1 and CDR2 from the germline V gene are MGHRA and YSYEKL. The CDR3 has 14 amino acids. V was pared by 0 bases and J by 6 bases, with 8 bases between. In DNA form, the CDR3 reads TGCGCCAGCAGCCAAGATCGAGGGTCCGGGGAGCTGTTTTTT. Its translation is CASSQDRGSGELFF.

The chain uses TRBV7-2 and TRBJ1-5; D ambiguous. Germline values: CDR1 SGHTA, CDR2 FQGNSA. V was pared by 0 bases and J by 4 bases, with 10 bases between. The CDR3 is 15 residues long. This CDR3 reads CASSLALGRNQPQHF. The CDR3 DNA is TGTGCCAGCAGCTTAGCCTTGGGGAGAAATCAGCCCCAGCATTTT. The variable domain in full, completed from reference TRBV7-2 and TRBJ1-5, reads GAGVSQSPSNKVTEKGKDVELRCDPISGHTALYWYRQSLGQGLEFLIYFQGNSAPDKSGLPSDRFSAERTGGSVSTLTIQRTQQEDSAVYLCASSLALGRNQPQHFGDGTRLSIL.

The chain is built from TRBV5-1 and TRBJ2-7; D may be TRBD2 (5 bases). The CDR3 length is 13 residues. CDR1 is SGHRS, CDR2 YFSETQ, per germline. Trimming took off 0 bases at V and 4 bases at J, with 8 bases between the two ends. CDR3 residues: CASSLDSGYEQYF. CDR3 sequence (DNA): TGCGCCAGCAGCTTGGACAGCGGATACGAGCAGTACTTC.

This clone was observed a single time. In nucleotides, the CDR3 is TGTGCCAGCTCACCAGGAGGGGCGGGCACAGATACGCAGTATTTT. Amino acids: CASSPGGAGTDTQYF. The chain has TRBV18 and TRBJ2-3; TRBD2 might be the D (6 bases). The germline V gene encodes CDR1 KGHSH and CDR2 LQKENI. Trimming took 2 bases from V and 1 from J, leaving 10 bases between them. The CDR3 length is 15 residues.

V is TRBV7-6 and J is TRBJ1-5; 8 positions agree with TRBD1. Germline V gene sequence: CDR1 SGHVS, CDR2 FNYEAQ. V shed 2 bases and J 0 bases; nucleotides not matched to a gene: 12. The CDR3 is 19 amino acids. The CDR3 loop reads CASSLMSPQGANSNQPQHF. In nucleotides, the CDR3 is TGTGCCAGCAGCTTAATGTCTCCTCAGGGGGCTAATAGCAATCAGCCCCAGCATTTT.

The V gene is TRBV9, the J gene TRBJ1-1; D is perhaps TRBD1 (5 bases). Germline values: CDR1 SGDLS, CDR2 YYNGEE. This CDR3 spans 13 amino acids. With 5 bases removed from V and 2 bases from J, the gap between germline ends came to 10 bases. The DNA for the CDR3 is TGTGCCAGCAGTGCTACAGGAAACACTGAAGCTTTCTTT. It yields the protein CASSATGNTEAFF.

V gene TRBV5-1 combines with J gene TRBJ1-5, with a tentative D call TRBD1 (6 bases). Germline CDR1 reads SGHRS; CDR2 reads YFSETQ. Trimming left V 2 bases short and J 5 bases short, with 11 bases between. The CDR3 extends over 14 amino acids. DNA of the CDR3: TGCGCCAGCAGCTTCGGGGGGGCCGATCAGCCCCAGCATTTT. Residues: CASSFGGADQPQHF.

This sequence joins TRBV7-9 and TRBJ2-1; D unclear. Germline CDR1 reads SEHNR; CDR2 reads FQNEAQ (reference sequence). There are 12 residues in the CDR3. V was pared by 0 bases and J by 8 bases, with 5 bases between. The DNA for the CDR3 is TGTGCCAGCAGCTTAGCGCTAGATGAGCAGTTCTTC. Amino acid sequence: CASSLALDEQFF.

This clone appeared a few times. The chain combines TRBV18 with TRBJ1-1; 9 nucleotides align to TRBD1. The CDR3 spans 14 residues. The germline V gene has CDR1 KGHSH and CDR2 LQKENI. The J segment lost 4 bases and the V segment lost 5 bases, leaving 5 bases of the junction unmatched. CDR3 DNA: TGTGCCAGCTCAGCGGGACAGGGTGTCACTGAAGCTTTCTTT. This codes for CASSAGQGVTEAFF. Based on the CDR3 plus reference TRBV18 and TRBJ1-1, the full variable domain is NAGVMQNPRHLVRRRGQEARLRCSPMKGHSHVYWYRQLPEEGLKFMVYLQKENIIDESGMPKERFSAEFPKEGPSILRIQQVVRGDSAAYFCASSAGQGVTEAFFGQGTRLTVV.

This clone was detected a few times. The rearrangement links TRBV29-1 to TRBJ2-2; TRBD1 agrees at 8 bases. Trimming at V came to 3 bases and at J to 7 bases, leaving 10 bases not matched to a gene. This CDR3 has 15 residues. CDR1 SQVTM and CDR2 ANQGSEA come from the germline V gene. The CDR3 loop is CSVEPPDRVSGELFF. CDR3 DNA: TGCAGCGTTGAGCCCCCGGACAGGGTGAGCGGGGAGCTGTTTTTT.

The CDR3 DNA reads TGTGCTAGTGGAAACACCGGGACAGGGGGCGCCAACACAGATACGCAGTATTTT. This codes for CASGNTGTGGANTDTQYF. This chain uses TRBV12-5 with TRBJ2-3, with 12 bases aligning to TRBD1. Germline V gives CDR1 LGHNT, CDR2 FRNRAP. V dropped 6 bases and J dropped 2; count of bases not matched to a gene: 12. This CDR3 contains 18 residues.

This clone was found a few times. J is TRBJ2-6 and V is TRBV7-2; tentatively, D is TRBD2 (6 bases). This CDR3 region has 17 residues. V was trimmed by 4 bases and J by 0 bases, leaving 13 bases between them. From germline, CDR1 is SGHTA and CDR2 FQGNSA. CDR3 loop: CASSSGGWSSGANVLTF. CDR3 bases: TGTGCCAGCAGCTCCGGGGGTTGGAGCTCTGGGGCCAACGTCCTGACTTTC. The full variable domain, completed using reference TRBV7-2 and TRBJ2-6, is GAGVSQSPSNKVTEKGKDVELRCDPISGHTALYWYRQSLGQGLEFLIYFQGNSAPDKSGLPSDRFSAERTGGSVSTLTIQRTQQEDSAVYLCASSSGGWSSGANVLTFGAGSRLTVL.

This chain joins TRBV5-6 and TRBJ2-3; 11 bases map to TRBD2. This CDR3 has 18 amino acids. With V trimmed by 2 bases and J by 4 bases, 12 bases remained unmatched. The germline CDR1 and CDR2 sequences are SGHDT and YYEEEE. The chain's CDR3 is CASSFRLTSGSAADTQYF. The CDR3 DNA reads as TGTGCCAGCAGCTTCCGACTAACTAGCGGGAGTGCCGCAGATACGCAGTATTTT.

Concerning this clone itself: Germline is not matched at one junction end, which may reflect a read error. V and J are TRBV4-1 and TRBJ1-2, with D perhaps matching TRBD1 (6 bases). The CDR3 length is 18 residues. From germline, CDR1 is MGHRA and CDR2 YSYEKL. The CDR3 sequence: CAGSPTDRRYPSNYGYTF. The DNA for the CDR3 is TGCGCCGGCAGCCCCACCGACAGGCGATATCCCTCTAACTATGGCTACACCTTC.

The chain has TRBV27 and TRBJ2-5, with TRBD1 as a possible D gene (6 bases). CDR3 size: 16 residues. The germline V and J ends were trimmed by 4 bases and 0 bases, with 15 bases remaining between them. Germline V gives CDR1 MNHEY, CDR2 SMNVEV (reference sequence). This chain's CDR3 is CASSSRQVAYQETQYF. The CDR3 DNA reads TGTGCCAGCAGTTCCCGACAGGTCGCGTACCAAGAGACCCAGTACTTC.

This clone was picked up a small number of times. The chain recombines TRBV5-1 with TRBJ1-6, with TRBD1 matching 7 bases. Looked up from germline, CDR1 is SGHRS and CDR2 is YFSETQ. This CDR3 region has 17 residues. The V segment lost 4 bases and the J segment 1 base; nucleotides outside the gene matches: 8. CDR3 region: CASSIQGLSSYNSPLHF. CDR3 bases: TGCGCCAGCAGCATACAGGGGTTGAGTTCCTATAATTCACCCCTCCACTTT.

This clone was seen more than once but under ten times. The DNA for the CDR3 is TGTGCCAGCAGCTTAGCGGTCCAGGGGACCTGGGAGCTGTTTTTT. It specifies CASSLAVQGTWELFF. The chain combines TRBV7-2 with TRBJ2-2, with D possibly TRBD1 on 6 matching bases. CDR1 and CDR2 from the germline V gene are SGHTA and FQGNSA. The CDR3 totals 15 residues. Deletions cut 0 bases from V and 9 bases from J, with 14 bases between.